The 17 T cell receptor beta chains below were found in one sample sequenced in a study of blood T cell repertoires in COVID-19. Produced via immunoSEQ multiplex PCR; TCRdb's table is partial and in-frame only. The repertoire holds about 210,000 clones, with around 81% as singletons. Sequencing input: peripheral blood. Receptors were obtained from a man in his fifties or sixties with COVID-19, enrolled during active disease.

The rearrangement joins TRBV30 to TRBJ1-4; D gene uncertain. Trimming shortened V by 7 bases and J by 2 bases, and 8 bases separated the two germline ends. Per the germline V gene, CDR1 is GTSNPN and CDR2 is SVGIG (reference sequence). The length of the CDR3 is 12 residues. The CDR3 DNA sequence: TGTGCCTTTTCCCGGACTAATGAAAAACTGTTTTTT. Translated, it gives CAFSRTNEKLFF.

This rearrangement joins TRBV4-2 to TRBJ2-2; a weak D match, TRBD2 (6 bases). The V end lost 1 base, the J end lost 0 bases, and 15 bases lay between the germline ends. This CDR3 spans 18 amino acids. Per the germline V gene, CDR1 is LGHNA and CDR2 is YNFKEQ. In DNA, the CDR3 is TGTGCCAGCAGCCAAGGTCTAGCGCCTGTCGCGAACACCGGGGAGCTGTTTTTT. Encoded protein: CASSQGLAPVANTGELFF.

This clone was found once. The chain employs TRBV7-2 and TRBJ1-2, with unresolved D. Per germline, CDR1 SGHTA and CDR2 FQGNSA. V lost 2 bases and J lost 8, with 15 bases in between. This CDR3 contains 14 residues. CDR3: CASSLPVLGGGYTF. In DNA, the CDR3 is TGTGCCAGCAGCTTACCTGTCCTAGGCGGGGGCTACACCTTC.

The chain carries TRBV15 and TRBJ1-3; D perhaps matches TRBD1 (6 bases). CDR1 is LNHNV and CDR2 is YYDKDF in the germline V gene (reference sequence). The V end lost 4 bases, the J end lost 1 base, and 11 bases lay between the germline ends. The CDR3 consists of 15 residues. CDR3 sequence reads: CATSNIRGSGNTIYF. Here the CDR3 DNA reads TGTGCCACCAGCAATATCAGGGGTTCTGGAAACACCATATATTTT.

The DNA of the CDR3 is TGTGCCAGCAGCTTCACCTCGACAGGGAACGAGCAGTACTTC. Protein product: CASSFTSTGNEQYF. J is TRBJ2-7 and V is TRBV7-3; 7 nucleotides line up with TRBD1. The CDR3 is 14 residues long. Germline V gene data show CDR1 as SGHTA and CDR2 as FQGTGA. V shed 3 bases and J 5 bases; nucleotides not matched to a gene: 7.

The chain carries TRBV3-1 (or the pseudogene TRBV3-2) and TRBJ1-6; D is unresolved. Per the germline V gene, CDR1 is LGHDT and CDR2 is YNNKEL (reference sequence). The CDR3 is made up of 12 amino acids. V lost 5 bases and J 9 bases, leaving 8 bases between the germline ends. The CDR3 nucleotides are TGTGCCAGCAGCTCGGAGGGTTCACCCCTCCACTTT. The encoded protein is CASSSEGSPLHF.

The gene calls are TRBV5-1 and TRBJ1-1; no clear D gene. The CDR3 consists of 14 residues. Per the germline V gene, CDR1 is SGHRS and CDR2 is YFSETQ. V was clipped by 1 base and J by 0 bases, with 7 bases between them. For the CDR3, the DNA is TGCGCCAGCAGCTTGACCGCGATGAACACTGAAGCTTTCTTT. It translates to CASSLTAMNTEAFF. Complete variable domain (other parts from reference TRBV5-1 and TRBJ1-1): KAGVTQTPRYLIKTRGQQVTLSCSPISGHRSVSWYQQTPGQGLQFLFEYFSETQRNKGNFPGRFSGRQFSNSRSEMNVSTLELGDSALYLCASSLTAMNTEAFFGQGTRLTVV.

This clone was recorded only once. The V and J genes are TRBV10-2 and TRBJ1-5; D is possibly TRBD1 (5 bases). CDR3 length: 15 amino acids. Germline V gives CDR1 WSHSY, CDR2 SAAADI. V lost 0 bases to trimming and J lost 7 bases, with 13 bases between them. The CDR3 DNA reads TGCGCCAGCAGTGAGTCGAAGGCAGGGTACCAGCCCCAGCATTTT. It encodes CASSESKAGYQPQHF.

J is TRBJ2-3 and V is TRBV9; 7 positions agree with TRBD2. Germline V gene lookup returns CDR1 SGDLS and CDR2 YYNGEE. The CDR3 is made up of 16 amino acids. V lost 4 bases and J lost 3; bases outside the gene matches: 11. CDR3 nucleotide sequence: TGTGCCAGCAGCCCCCAGGCGGGAGTTGGGACAGATACGCAGTATTTT. Protein sequence: CASSPQAGVGTDTQYF.

CDR3 in amino acids: CASSLRTGSGANVLTF. The DNA of the CDR3 is TGTGCCAGCAGCCTAAGGACAGGCTCTGGGGCCAACGTCCTGACTTTC. The chain uses TRBV11-2 and TRBJ2-6; 7 bases map to TRBD1. The CDR3 extends over 16 amino acids. The germline gives CDR1 SGHAT, CDR2 FQNNGV. Trimming at V came to 5 bases and at J to 0 bases, leaving 4 bases not matched to a gene. The full variable domain, rest sourced from reference TRBV11-2 and TRBJ2-6, is EAGVAQSPRYKIIEKRQSVAFWCNPISGHATLYWYQQILGQGPKLLIQFQNNGVVDDSQLPKDRFSAERLKGVDSTLKIQPAKLEDSAVYLCASSLRTGSGANVLTFGAGSRLTVL.

This clone came up a few times. The chain couples TRBV6-2 or TRBV6-3 to TRBJ1-2; no firm D call. Germline V lookup: CDR1 MNHEY, CDR2 SVGEGT. Trimming shortened V by 0 bases and J by 7 bases, and 9 bases separated the two germline ends. The CDR3 consists of 13 residues. The CDR3 DNA reads TGTGCCAGCAGTTACTCGCAGGCGAGTGGCTACACCTTC. Translation gives CASSYSQASGYTF.

This clone was picked up one time. The rearrangement joins TRBV9 to TRBJ1-2, with D possibly TRBD1 on 6 matching bases. The CDR3 totals 14 residues. Germline assignment: CDR1 SGDLS and CDR2 YYNGEE. V was shortened by 2 bases and J by 1 base, with 9 bases between the two germline ends. CDR3 in amino acids: CASSVDRYNYGYTF. CDR3 nucleotides: TGTGCCAGCAGCGTCGACAGGTATAACTATGGCTACACCTTC.

V usage is TRBV2 and J usage is TRBJ1-5; maybe TRBD1 (5 bases). V was clipped by 7 bases and J by 0 bases, with 22 bases between them. This CDR3 is built from 18 residues. The V gene's germline CDR1 is SNHLY and CDR2 FYNNEI. In DNA form, the CDR3 reads TGTGCCAGCACCCTGACAGATTCACAATTATATAGCAATCAGCCCCAGCATTTT. As protein: CASTLTDSQLYSNQPQHF.

V and J are TRBV24-1 and TRBJ2-2; 11 positions match TRBD2. With 5 bases clipped from V and 0 bases from J, the junction kept 4 bases outside the gene matches. The CDR3 spans 17 residues. Germline V gene lookup returns CDR1 KGHDR and CDR2 SFDVKD. The CDR3 nucleotides are TGTGCCACCAGTGTCCCTAGCGGGAGGACGAACACCGGGGAGCTGTTTTTT. This codes for CATSVPSGRTNTGELFF.

The gene calls are TRBV7-2 and TRBJ2-7; the match to TRBD1 covers 9 bases. V was pared by 4 bases and J by 3 bases, with 1 base of the junction left unmatched. The CDR3 has 13 amino acids. The germline V gene encodes CDR1 SGHTA and CDR2 FQGNSA. CDR3 residues: CASSSTGGYEQYF. CDR3 coding DNA: TGTGCCAGCAGCTCGACAGGGGGCTACGAGCAGTACTTC.

This chain connects TRBV11-2 to TRBJ2-7; maybe TRBD2 (6 bases). Between the trimmed V and J ends, which lost 1 base and 4 bases, there was a span of 17 bases. Germline V gene data show CDR1 as SGHAT and CDR2 as FQNNGV. This CDR3 comprises 16 residues. This CDR3 reads CASSLGHTRGGYEQYF. Here the CDR3 DNA reads TGTGCCAGCAGCTTAGGCCACACGCGGGGAGGATACGAGCAGTACTTC.

This clone appeared a single time. The V gene is TRBV5-4, the J gene TRBJ2-2; 7 bases are a match to TRBD2. The J segment lost 7 bases and the V segment lost 5 bases, leaving 11 bases of the junction unmatched. Germline V lookup: CDR1 SGHNT, CDR2 YYREEE (reference sequence). The CDR3 spans 15 residues. In nucleotides, the CDR3 is TGTGCCAGCAGTGTGGAGGGGAGGGGAAGCGGGGAGCTGTTTTTT. Protein sequence: CASSVEGRGSGELFF.